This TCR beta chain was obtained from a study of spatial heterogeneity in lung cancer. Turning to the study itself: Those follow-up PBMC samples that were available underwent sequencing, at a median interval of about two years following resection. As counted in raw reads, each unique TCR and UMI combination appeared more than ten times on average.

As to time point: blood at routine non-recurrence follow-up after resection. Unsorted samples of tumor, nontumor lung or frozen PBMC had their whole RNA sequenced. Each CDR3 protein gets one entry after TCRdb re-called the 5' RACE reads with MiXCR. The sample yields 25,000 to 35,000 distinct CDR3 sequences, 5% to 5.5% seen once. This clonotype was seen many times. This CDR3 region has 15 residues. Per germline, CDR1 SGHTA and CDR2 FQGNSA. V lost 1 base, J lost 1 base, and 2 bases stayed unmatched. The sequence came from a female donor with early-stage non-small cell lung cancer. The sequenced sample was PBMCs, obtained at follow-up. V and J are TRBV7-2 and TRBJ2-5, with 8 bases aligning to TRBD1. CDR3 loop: CASSLVDRAQETQYF. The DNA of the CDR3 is TGTGCCAGCAGCTTAGTGGACAGGGCCCAAGAGACCCAGTACTTC. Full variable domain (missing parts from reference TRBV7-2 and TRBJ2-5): GAGVSQSPSNKVTEKGKDVELRCDPISGHTALYWYRQSLGQGLEFLIYFQGNSAPDKSGLPSDRFSAERTGGSVSTLTIQRTQQEDSAVYLCASSLVDRAQETQYFGPGTRLLVL.